The source of this T cell receptor (beta chain) is a study of early T cells in non-severe SARS-CoV-2 infection. At the level of the study: Unsorted whole blood bulk RNA was sequenced, with unpaired chains. Study-level findings and limits: VDJdb-based matching was biased toward anti-spike CD8 responses and missed private and CD4 specificities.

Comment on this clonotype: The antigen is undetermined.

Individually, cDNA molecules had unique molecular identifiers attached to them. TCRdb recomputed calls from the 5' RACE reads with MiXCR, one row per CDR3 protein. The sample lists tens of thousands of distinct CDR3 sequences, 4.8% seen once, with just over 6.5% in the top ten. The CDR3 runs to 14 residues. Germline values: CDR1 KGHDR, CDR2 SFDVKD. V was pared by 3 bases and J by 8 bases, with 15 bases between. The source is an adult who was a healthcare worker with PCR-confirmed SARS-CoV-2 infection or an uninfected control (not recorded which). The sequencing input was whole blood. The chain uses TRBV24-1 and TRBJ1-1, with a weak D call TRBD1 (5 bases). CDR3 sequence reads: CATSDDDSSGEAFF. The CDR3 region has the DNA TGTGCCACCAGTGATGACGACAGTTCGGGAGAAGCTTTCTTT.